The 11 T cell receptor beta chains below come from one sample, sequenced in a study of T cells after yellow fever vaccination. Using its own MiXCR run on the 5' RACE reads, TCRdb lists one record per CDR3 protein. The sample lists some 250,000 distinct CDR3 sequences; 3.6% were seen once. This material consisted of PBMCs, taken 15 days after the yellow fever booster vaccination. The receptors here all came from a man between 18 and 35 years old who received the YFV17D yellow fever vaccine.

J is TRBJ1-1 and V is TRBV15; D ambiguous. Trimming took off 0 bases at V and 3 bases at J, with 8 bases between the two ends. The CDR3 spans 14 residues. Germline V CDR1 and CDR2: LNHNV, YYDKDF (reference sequence). DNA of the CDR3: TGTGCCACCAGCAGAGATTATTCCGACACTGAAGCTTTCTTT. Translating it yields CATSRDYSDTEAFF.

In this sample, this clonotype turned up a few times. The rearrangement joins TRBV10-3 to TRBJ1-2, with no clear D. This CDR3 spans 12 amino acids. Germline CDR1 and CDR2: ENHRY and SYGVKD. Trimming left V 7 bases short and J 2 bases short, with 8 bases between. The CDR3 protein is CAIKVGNYGYTF. As DNA, the CDR3 is TGTGCCATCAAAGTGGGCAACTATGGCTACACCTTC.

This clonotype was picked up many times. The rearrangement links TRBV6-2 or TRBV6-3 to TRBJ2-1; D uncertain. V gave up 2 bases and J gave up 10 bases, with 9 bases separating them. The CDR3 is 12 residues long. The V gene's germline CDR1 is MNHEY and CDR2 SVGEGT. The CDR3 nucleotides read TGTGCCAGCAGTTACGAAGTCTCCGAGCAGTTCTTC. The encoded protein is CASSYEVSEQFF.

This clonotype was seen at least ten times. This sequence joins TRBV7-6 and TRBJ1-1, with a weak D call TRBD1 (6 bases). The ends were cut back, 2 bases at V and 4 bases at J, with 11 bases in the middle. The germline V gene encodes CDR1 SGHVS and CDR2 FNYEAQ. The CDR3 spans 14 residues. This CDR3 is CASSLIEGGTEAFF. CDR3 sequence (DNA): TGTGCCAGCAGCTTAATTGAAGGGGGCACTGAAGCTTTCTTT.

This chain joins TRBV7-6 and TRBJ2-5; D is uncertain. V dropped 2 bases and J dropped 5 bases, with 6 bases sitting between them. The CDR3 length is 12 residues. The V gene's germline CDR1 is SGHVS and CDR2 FNYEAQ. CDR3: CASSLRLETQYF. As DNA, the CDR3 is TGTGCCAGCAGCTTACGACTGGAGACCCAGTACTTC.

This clonotype has a count of ten or more. The rearrangement uses TRBV6-1 and TRBJ1-5; no reliable D call. V was clipped by 1 base and J by 0 bases, with 10 bases between them. CDR1 MNHNS and CDR2 SASEGT come from the germline V gene. The CDR3 extends over 16 amino acids. The CDR3 bases are TGTGCCAGCAGTGAAGGGATACCTTATAGCAATCAGCCCCAGCATTTT. The encoded protein is CASSEGIPYSNQPQHF.

This clonotype occurred many times. The V call is TRBV20-1, the J call TRBJ2-1; 11 bases are shared with TRBD2. The junction had 3 bases not matched to a gene; V was cut back by 1 base and J by 1 base. The CDR3 covers 16 residues. Germline CDR1 DFQATT, CDR2 SNEGSKA (reference sequence). CDR3 protein: CSARGSGGESYNEQFF. CDR3 DNA sequence: TGCAGTGCTAGAGGTAGCGGGGGGGAGTCCTACAATGAGCAGTTCTTC.

This clonotype showed up many times. This chain connects TRBV4-1 to TRBJ1-4; 7 bases match TRBD1. There are 16 residues in the CDR3. The trim removed 0 bases at V and 3 bases at J, leaving 4 bases unmatched. CDR1 and CDR2 from the germline V gene are MGHRA and YSYEKL. The CDR3, as DNA: TGCGCCAGCAGCCAAGACGAGGACAGGTCTAATGAAAAACTGTTTTTT. This codes for CASSQDEDRSNEKLFF.

In regard to this clonotype: This could be a read error, since a much larger clone is one nucleotide away. J is TRBJ2-2 and V is TRBV18, with 7 bases fitting TRBD2. The V gene's germline CDR1 is KGHSH and CDR2 LQKENI. The CDR3 extends over 16 amino acids. Trimming at V came to 4 bases and at J to 1 base, leaving 6 bases not matched to a gene. Here the CDR3 DNA reads TGTGCCAGCTCACGCGCGGGGGTCCTGAACACCGGGGAGCTGTTTTTT. Its protein product is CASSRAGVLNTGELFF. Full variable domain (missing parts from reference TRBV18 and TRBJ2-2): NAGVMQNPRHLVRRRGQEARLRCSPMKGHSHVYWYRQLPEEGLKFMVYLQKENIIDESGMPKERFSAEFPKEGPSILRIQQVVRGDSAAYFCASSRAGVLNTGELFFGEGSRLTVL.

This clonotype was recorded many times. The CDR3 DNA follows: TGCGCCAGCAGCCCGGGGCAGACGGGCACTGAAGCTTTCTTT. This sequence encodes CASSPGQTGTEAFF. The J gene is TRBJ1-1, the V gene TRBV5-1, with D possibly being TRBD1 (5 bases). The CDR3 extends over 14 amino acids. Trimming pared 4 bases from V and 4 bases from J, leaving 14 bases between. Germline CDR1 and CDR2: SGHRS and YFSETQ.

This clonotype was detected ten times or more. The V and J genes are TRBV7-9 and TRBJ2-1; 8 bases are shared with TRBD1. This CDR3 has 12 residues. The junction had 7 bases not matched to a gene; V was cut back by 4 bases and J by 14 bases. The germline CDR1 and CDR2 sequences are SEHNR and FQNEAQ (reference sequence). CDR3 DNA sequence: TGTGCCAGCAGCTCTAGACAGGGGATTAAGTTCTTC. Amino acids: CASSSRQGIKFF.